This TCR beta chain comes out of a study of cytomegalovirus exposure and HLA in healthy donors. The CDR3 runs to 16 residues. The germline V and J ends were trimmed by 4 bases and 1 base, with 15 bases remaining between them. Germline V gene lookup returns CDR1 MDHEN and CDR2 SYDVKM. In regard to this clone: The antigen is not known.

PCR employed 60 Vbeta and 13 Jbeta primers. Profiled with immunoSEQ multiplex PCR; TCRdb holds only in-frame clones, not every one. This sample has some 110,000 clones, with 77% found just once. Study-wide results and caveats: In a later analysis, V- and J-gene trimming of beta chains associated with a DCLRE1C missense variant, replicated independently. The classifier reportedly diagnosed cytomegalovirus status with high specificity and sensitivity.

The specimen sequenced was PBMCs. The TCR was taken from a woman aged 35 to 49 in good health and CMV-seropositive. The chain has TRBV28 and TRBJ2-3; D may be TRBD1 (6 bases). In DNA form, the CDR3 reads TGTGCCAGCAGTTCAGGCGTCAACAGGGGCACAGATACGCAGTATTTT. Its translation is CASSSGVNRGTDTQYF.